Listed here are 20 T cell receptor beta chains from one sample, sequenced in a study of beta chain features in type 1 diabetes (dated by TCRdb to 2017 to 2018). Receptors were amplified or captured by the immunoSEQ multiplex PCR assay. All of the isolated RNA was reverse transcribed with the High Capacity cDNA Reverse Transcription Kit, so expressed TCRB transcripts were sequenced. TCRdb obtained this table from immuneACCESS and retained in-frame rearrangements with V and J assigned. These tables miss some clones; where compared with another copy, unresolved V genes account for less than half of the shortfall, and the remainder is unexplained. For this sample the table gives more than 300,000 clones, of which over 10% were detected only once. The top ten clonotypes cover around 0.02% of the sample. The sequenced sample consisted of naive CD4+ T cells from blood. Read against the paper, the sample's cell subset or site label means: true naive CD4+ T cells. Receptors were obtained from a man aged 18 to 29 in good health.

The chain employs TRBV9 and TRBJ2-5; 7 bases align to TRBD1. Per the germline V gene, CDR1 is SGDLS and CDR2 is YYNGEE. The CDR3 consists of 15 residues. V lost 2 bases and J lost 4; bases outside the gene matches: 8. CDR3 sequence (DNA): TGTGCCAGCAGCGTTAGCAGAGGGGGCCCAGAGACCCAGTACTTC. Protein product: CASSVSRGGPETQYF. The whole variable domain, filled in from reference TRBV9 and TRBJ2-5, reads DSGVTQTPKHLITATGQRVTLRCSPRSGDLSVYWYQQSLDQGLQFLIQYYNGEERAKGNILERFSAQQFPDLHSELNLSSLELGDSALYFCASSVSRGGPETQYFGPGTRLLVL.

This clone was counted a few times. In DNA, the CDR3 is TGTGCCAGCAGTTCCTTAACAGCCAATCAGCCCCAGCATTTT. Its translation is CASSSLTANQPQHF. The rearrangement uses TRBV27 and TRBJ1-5; D ambiguous. The CDR3 extends over 14 amino acids. The V gene's germline CDR1 is MNHEY and CDR2 SMNVEV (reference sequence). Trimming removed 4 bases from V and 3 bases from J, with 10 bases in between.

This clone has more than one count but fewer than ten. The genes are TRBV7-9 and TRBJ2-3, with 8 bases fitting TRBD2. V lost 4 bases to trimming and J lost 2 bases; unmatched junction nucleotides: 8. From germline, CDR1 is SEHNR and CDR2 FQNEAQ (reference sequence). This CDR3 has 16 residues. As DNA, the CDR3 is TGTGCCAGCAGCTCCTTAGCGGGATGGGTCACAGATACGCAGTATTTT. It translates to CASSSLAGWVTDTQYF.

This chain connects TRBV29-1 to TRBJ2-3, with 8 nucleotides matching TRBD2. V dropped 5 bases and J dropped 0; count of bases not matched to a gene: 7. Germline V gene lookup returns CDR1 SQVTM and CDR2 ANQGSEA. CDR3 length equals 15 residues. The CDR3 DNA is TGCAGCGTTCGCCTTCTAGCGGGTAGCACAGATACGCAGTATTTT. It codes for CSVRLLAGSTDTQYF.

The CDR3 reads CATTSGRIRGTDTQYF. DNA for the CDR3: TGTGCCACGACTAGCGGGAGGATAAGAGGCACAGATACGCAGTATTTT. This chain connects TRBV7-2 to TRBJ2-3; TRBD2 aligns across 13 bases. J gave up 1 base and V 10 bases, and 8 bases lay outside the gene matches. This CDR3 spans 16 amino acids. CDR1 is SGHTA, CDR2 FQGNSA, per germline.

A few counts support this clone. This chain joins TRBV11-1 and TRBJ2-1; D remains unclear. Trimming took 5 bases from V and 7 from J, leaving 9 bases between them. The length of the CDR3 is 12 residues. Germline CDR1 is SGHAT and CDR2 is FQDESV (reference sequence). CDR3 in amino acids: CASSLSGNEQFF. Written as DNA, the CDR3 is TGTGCCAGCAGCCTTTCGGGTAATGAGCAGTTCTTC.

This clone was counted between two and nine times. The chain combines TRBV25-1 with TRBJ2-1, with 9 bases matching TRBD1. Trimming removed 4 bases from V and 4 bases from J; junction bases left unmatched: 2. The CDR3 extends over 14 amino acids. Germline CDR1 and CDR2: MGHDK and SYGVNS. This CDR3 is CASSVTGGYNEQFF. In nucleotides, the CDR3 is TGTGCCAGCAGTGTGACAGGGGGTTACAATGAGCAGTTCTTC.

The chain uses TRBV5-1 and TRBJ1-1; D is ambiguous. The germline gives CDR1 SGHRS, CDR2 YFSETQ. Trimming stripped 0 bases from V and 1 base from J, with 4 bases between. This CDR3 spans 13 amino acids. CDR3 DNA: TGCGCCAGCAGCTTGGGAGAGAACACTGAAGCTTTCTTT. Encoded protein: CASSLGENTEAFF.

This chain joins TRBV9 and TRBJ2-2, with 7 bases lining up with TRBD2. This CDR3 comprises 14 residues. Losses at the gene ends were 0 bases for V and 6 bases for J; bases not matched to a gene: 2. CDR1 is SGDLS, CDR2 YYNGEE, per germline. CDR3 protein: CASSVVTSSGELFF. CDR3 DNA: TGTGCCAGCAGCGTAGTGACTAGCTCCGGGGAGCTGTTTTTT. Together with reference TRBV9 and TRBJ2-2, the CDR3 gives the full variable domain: DSGVTQTPKHLITATGQRVTLRCSPRSGDLSVYWYQQSLDQGLQFLIQYYNGEERAKGNILERFSAQQFPDLHSELNLSSLELGDSALYFCASSVVTSSGELFFGEGSRLTVL.

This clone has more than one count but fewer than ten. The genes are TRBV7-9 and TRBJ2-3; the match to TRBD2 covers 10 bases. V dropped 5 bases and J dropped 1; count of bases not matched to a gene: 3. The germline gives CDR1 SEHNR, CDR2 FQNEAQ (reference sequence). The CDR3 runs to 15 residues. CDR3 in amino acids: CASSPGTSGTDTQYF. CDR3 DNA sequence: TGTGCCAGCAGCCCAGGGACTAGCGGCACAGATACGCAGTATTTT.

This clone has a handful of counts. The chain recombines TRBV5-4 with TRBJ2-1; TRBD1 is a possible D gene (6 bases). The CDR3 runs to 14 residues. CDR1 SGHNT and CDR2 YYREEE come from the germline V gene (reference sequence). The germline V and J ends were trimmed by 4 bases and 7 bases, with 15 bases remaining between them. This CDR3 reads CASSPGVEPNEQFF. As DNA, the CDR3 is TGTGCCAGCAGCCCAGGGGTTGAACCTAATGAGCAGTTCTTC.

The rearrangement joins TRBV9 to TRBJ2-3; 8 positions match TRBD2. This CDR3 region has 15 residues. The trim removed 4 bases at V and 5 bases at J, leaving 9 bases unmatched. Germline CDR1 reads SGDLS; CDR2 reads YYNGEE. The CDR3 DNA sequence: TGTGCCAGCAGCTCCCGGGGACTAGGGAGAGATACGCAGTATTTT. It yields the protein CASSSRGLGRDTQYF. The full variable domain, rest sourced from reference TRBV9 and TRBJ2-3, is DSGVTQTPKHLITATGQRVTLRCSPRSGDLSVYWYQQSLDQGLQFLIQYYNGEERAKGNILERFSAQQFPDLHSELNLSSLELGDSALYFCASSSRGLGRDTQYFGPGTRLTVL.

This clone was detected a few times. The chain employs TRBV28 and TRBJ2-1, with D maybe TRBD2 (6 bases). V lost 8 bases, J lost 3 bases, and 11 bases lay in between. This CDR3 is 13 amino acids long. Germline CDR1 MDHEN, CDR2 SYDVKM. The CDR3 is CASRGTFYNEQFF. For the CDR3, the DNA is TGTGCCAGCCGGGGGACCTTCTACAATGAGCAGTTCTTC. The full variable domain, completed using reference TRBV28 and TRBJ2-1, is DVKVTQSSRYLVKRTGEKVFLECVQDMDHENMFWYRQDPGLGLRLIYFSYDVKMKEKGDIPEGYSVSREKKERFSLILESASTNQTSMYLCASRGTFYNEQFFGPGTRLTVL.

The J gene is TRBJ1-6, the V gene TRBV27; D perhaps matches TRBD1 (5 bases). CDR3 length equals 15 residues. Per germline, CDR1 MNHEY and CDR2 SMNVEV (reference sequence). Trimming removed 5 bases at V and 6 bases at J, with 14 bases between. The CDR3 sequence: CASSTSGGINSPLHF. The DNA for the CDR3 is TGTGCCAGCAGTACCAGCGGGGGGATTAATTCACCCCTCCACTTT.

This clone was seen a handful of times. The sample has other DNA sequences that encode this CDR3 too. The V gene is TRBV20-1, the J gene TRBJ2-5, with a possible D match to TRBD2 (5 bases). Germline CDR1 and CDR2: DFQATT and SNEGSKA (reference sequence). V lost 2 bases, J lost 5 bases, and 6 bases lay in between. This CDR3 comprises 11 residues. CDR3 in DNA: TGCAGTGCTAGACGAGGGGAGACCCAGTACTTC. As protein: CSARRGETQYF.

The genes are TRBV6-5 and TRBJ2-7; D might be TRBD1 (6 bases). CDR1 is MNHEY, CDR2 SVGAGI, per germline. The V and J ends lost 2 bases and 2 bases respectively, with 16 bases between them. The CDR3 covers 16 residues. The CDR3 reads CASSYTGGGATYEQYF. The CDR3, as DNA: TGTGCCAGCAGTTACACGGGTGGGGGCGCTACCTACGAGCAGTACTTC.

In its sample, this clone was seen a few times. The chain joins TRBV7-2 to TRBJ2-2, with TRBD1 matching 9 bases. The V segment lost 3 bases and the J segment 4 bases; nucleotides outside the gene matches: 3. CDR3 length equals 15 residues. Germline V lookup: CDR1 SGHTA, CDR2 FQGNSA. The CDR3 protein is CASSFRQGGTGELFF. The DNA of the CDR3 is TGTGCCAGCAGCTTTCGACAGGGGGGCACCGGGGAGCTGTTTTTT.

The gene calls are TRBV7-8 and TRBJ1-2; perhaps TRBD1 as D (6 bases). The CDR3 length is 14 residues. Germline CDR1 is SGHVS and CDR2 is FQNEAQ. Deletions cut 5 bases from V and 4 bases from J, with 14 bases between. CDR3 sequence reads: CASSIRLDSYGYTF. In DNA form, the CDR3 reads TGTGCCAGCAGCATCCGCCTGGACAGCTATGGCTACACCTTC.

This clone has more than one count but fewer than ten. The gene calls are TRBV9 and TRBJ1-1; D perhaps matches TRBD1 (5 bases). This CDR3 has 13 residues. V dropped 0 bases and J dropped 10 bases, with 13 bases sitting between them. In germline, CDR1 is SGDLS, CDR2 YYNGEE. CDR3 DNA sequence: TGTGCCAGCAGCGTAGTGGACACAGGTACAGCTTTCTTT. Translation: CASSVVDTGTAFF.

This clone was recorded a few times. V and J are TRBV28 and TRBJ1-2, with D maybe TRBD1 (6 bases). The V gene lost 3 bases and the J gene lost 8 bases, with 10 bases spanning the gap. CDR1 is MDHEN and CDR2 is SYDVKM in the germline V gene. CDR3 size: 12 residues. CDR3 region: CASSLSGVGYTF. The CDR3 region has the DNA TGTGCCAGCAGTTTGTCAGGGGTAGGCTACACCTTC.